This TCR beta chain derives from a study of human T cells and chemical hapten exposure. Findings of the study overall: Compared with pre-sensitization or healthy control sets, expanded TCRs clustered more.

Stated time point: patch test 3, about 24 weeks after DPC sensitization. Indicated treatment: therapeutic diphenylcyclopropenone sensitization with weekly scalp DPC. The CDR3 runs to 12 residues. Looked up from germline, CDR1 is MNHNS and CDR2 is SASEGT. A single record per CDR3 protein comes from TCRdb applying MiXCR to the RACE reads. This table has some 91,000 distinct CDR3 sequences, 25% to 30% appearing once. Comment on this clonotype: The antigen is undetermined. Compared with germline, one end of the junction differs, possibly owing to a read error.

This chain links TRBV6-1 with TRBJ1-2; D gene uncertain. The sample here was whole blood, taken in connection with sensitization to the hapten diphenylcyclopropenone (DPC). The TCR originated in a man aged 35 to 55 with alopecia areata. Some clones in this sample may be carry-over from other donors' samples. CDR3 bases: TGTGCCAGCAGCAGAACTAACTATGGCTACCCCTTC. This gives the protein CASSRTNYGYPF.